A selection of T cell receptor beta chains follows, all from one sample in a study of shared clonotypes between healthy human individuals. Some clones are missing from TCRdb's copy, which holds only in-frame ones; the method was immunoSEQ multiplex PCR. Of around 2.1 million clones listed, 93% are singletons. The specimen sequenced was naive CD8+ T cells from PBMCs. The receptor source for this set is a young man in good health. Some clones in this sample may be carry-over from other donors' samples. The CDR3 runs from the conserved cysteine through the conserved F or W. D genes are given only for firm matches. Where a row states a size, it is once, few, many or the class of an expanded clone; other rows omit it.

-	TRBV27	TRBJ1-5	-	TGTGCCAGCAGTTTATCAGGGTACCTAATAAATCAGCCCCAGCATTTT	CASSLSGYLINQPQHF
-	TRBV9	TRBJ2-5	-	TGTGCCAGCAGCGTAGCGGGCAGTTTGATTGAGACCCAGTACTTC	CASSVAGSLIETQYF
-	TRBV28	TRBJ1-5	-	TGTGCCAGCAGTTTTACCCGCAATCAGCCCCAGCATTTT	CASSFTRNQPQHF
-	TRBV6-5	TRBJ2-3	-	TGTGCCAGCAGTTACACGCGGGACACAGATACGCAGTATTTT	CASSYTRDTDTQYF
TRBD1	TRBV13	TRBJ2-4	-	TGTGCCAACAGGGGGCCTGGAAACATTCAGTACTTC	CANRGPGNIQYF
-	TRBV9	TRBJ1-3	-	TGTGCCACACGCTCCCTCAATCACATATATTTT	CATRSLNHIYF
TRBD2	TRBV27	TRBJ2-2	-	TGTGCCAGCAGTTCGGCGGGAGGGTACGGCACCGGGGAGCTGTTTTTT	CASSSAGGYGTGELFF
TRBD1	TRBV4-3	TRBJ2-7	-	TGCGCCAGCAGCCAAGTACGGGACAGCTCCTACGAGCAGTACTTC	CASSQVRDSSYEQYF
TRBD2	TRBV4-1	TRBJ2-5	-	TGCGCCAGCAGCCAAGACCCCCCGGGACTAGCGGGAGTGCTTGCCCAGTACTTC	CASSQDPPGLAGVLAQYF
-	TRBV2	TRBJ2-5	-	TGTGCCAGCAGTGAGTATGTCCGCCTTGGGGCGTACCAAGAGACCCAGTACTTC	CASSEYVRLGAYQETQYF
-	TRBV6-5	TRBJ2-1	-	TGTGCCAGCAGTAGCTCCGGGTGGGGCCTCACTGAGCAGTTCTTC	CASSSSGWGLTEQFF
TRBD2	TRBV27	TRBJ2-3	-	TGTGCCAGCAGTCCCTCTCGAGCGGGATCTTCAGATACGCAGTATTTT	CASSPSRAGSSDTQYF
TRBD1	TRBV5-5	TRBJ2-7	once	TGTGCCAGCAGCTCGACAGGGGCCTACGAGCAGTACTTC	CASSSTGAYEQYF
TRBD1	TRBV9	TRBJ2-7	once	TGTGCCAGCAGCGACGGACAGGCGACCTCCTACGAGCAGTACTTC	CASSDGQATSYEQYF
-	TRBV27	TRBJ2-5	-	TGTGCCAGCAGTTTACCCTCTAATCCAGGGCAGCGGATCCAAGAGACCCAGTACTTC	CASSLPSNPGQRIQETQYF
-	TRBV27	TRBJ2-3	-	TGTGCCAGCAGACGGGGGATCGGCGGTATCGGCGATACGCAGTATTTT	CASRRGIGGIGDTQYF
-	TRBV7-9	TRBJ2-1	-	TGTGCCAGCAGCCTACAGGGCCAACCCTTCTTC	CASSLQGQPFF
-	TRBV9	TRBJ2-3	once	TGTGCCAGCAGCTCTTTAGCGCGGAGCACAGATACGCAGTATTTT	CASSSLARSTDTQYF
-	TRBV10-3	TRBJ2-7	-	TGTGCCATCAGTCTACCTAAACAGGGAACGGAATACGAGCAGTACTTC	CAISLPKQGTEYEQYF
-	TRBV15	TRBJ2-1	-	TGTGCCACCAGCAGAGACAAACGGAGGTCATACAATGAGCAGTTCTTC	CATSRDKRRSYNEQFF
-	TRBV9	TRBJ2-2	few	TGTGCCAGCAGCGTAGTGACCGGGGAGCTGTTTTTT	CASSVVTGELFF
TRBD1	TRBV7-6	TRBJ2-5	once	TGTGCCAGCAGCTTAGTTGGGACAGGGGATTTTATTGAGACCCAGTACTTC	CASSLVGTGDFIETQYF
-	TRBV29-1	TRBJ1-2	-	TGCAGCGTTGAAGTAGTTTTTGGCTACACCTTC	CSVEVVFGYTF
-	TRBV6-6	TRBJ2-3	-	TGTGCCAGCAGTTACCGGAAATCAGCAGATACGCAGTATTTT	CASSYRKSADTQYF
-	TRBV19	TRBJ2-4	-	TGTGCCAGTAGTATAGGACAGGAGATAAACATTCAGTACTTC	CASSIGQEINIQYF
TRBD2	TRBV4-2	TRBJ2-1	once	TGTGCCAGCAGCCAGGGACTGACTAGCGGGAGAGTCAATGAGCAGTTCTTC	CASSQGLTSGRVNEQFF
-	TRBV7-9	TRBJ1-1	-	TGTGCCAGCAGCTTAGCCCTGGGCAGGGACACTGAAGCTTTCTTT	CASSLALGRDTEAFF
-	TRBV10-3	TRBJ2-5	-	TGTGCCATCAGTGAGAAGCTGGAACAAAGGAGGCAAGAGACCCAGTACTTC	CAISEKLEQRRQETQYF
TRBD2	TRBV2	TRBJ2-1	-	TGTGCCAGCAGTGTGCCTAGCGGGAGTTCTGGGCGGAATGAGCAGTTCTTC	CASSVPSGSSGRNEQFF
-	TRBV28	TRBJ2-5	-	TGTGCCAGCAGTTTAGAGACCCAGTACTTC	CASSLETQYF
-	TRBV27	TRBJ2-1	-	TGTGCCAGCAGCTCCTTCTCTAACAATGAGCAGTTCTTC	CASSSFSNNEQFF
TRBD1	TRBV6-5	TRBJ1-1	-	TGTGCCAGCAGTCCGGGACAGGGACTGAACACTGAAGCTTTCTTT	CASSPGQGLNTEAFF
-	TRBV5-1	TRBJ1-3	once	TGCGCCAGCGGATCAGGGTCTGGAAACACCATATATTTT	CASGSGSGNTIYF
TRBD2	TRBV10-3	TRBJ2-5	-	TGTGCCTCCCAGGGGCGGGAGGGCCTGGAGACCCAGTACTTC	CASQGREGLETQYF
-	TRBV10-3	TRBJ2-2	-	TGTGCCATCAGTGACAAAAACACCGGGGAGCTGTTTTTT	CAISDKNTGELFF